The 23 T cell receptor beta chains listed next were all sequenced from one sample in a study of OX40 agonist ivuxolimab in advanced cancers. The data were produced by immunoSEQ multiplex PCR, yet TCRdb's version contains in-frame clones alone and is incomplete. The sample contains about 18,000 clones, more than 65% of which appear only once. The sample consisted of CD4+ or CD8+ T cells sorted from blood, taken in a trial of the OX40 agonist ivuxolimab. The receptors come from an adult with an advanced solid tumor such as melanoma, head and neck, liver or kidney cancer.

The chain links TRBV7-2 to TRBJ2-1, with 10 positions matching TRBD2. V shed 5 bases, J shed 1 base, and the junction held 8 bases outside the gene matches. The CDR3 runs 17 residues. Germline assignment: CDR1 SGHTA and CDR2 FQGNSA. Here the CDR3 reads CASSPSTSGASYNEQFF. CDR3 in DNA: TGTGCCAGCAGCCCATCCACTAGCGGGGCTTCCTACAATGAGCAGTTCTTC.

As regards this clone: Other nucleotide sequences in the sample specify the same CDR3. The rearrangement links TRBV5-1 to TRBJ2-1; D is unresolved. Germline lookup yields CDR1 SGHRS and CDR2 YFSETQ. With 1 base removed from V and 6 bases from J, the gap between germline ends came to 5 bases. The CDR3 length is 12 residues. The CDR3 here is CASSLLINEQFF. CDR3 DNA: TGCGCCAGCAGCTTGTTAATCAATGAGCAGTTCTTC. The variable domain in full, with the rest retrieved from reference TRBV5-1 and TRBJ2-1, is KAGVTQTPRYLIKTRGQQVTLSCSPISGHRSVSWYQQTPGQGLQFLFEYFSETQRNKGNFPGRFSGRQFSNSRSEMNVSTLELGDSALYLCASSLLINEQFFGPGTRLTVL.

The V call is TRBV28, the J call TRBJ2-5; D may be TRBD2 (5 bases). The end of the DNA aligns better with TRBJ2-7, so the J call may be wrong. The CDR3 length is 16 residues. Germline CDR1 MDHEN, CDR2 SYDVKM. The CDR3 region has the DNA TGTGCCAGCAGTACCCGCCTGCGGAGTAGCGAGTACGAGCAGTACTTC. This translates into CASSTRLRSSEYEQYF.

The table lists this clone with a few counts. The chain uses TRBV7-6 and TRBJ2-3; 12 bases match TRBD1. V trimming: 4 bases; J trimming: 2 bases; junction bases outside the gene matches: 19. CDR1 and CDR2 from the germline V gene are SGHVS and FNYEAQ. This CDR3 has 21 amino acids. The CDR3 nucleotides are TGTGCCAGCAGCTCCGTATTAGGGACAGGGGGCCCTAGCGTCCCCACAGATACGCAGTATTTT. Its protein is CASSSVLGTGGPSVPTDTQYF.

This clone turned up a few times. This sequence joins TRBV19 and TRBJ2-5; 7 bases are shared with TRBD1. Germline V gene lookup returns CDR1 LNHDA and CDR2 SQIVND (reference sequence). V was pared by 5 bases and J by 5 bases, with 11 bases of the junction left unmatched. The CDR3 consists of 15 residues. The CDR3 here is CASSLRQGYSETQYF. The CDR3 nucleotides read TGTGCCAGTAGTCTAAGACAGGGTTATTCGGAGACCCAGTACTTC.

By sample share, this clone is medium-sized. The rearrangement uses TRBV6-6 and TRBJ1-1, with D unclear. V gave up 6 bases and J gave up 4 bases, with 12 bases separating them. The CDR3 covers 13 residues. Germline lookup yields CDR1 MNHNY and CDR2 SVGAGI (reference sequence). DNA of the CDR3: TGTGCCAGCAGCCCACGTATGGGCACTGAAGCTTTCTTT. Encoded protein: CASSPRMGTEAFF.

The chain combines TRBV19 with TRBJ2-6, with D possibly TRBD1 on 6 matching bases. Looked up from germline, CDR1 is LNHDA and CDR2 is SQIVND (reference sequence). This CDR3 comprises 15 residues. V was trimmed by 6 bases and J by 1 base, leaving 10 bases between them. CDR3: CASSRDNSGANVLTF. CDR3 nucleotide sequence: TGTGCCAGTAGCAGGGACAATTCTGGGGCCAACGTCCTGACTTTC.

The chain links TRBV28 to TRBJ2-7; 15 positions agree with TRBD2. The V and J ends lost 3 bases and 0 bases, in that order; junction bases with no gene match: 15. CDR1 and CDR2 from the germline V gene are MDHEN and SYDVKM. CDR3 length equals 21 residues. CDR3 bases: TGTGCCAGCAGTTTCCGAGCCCCCGGGACTAGCGGGAGGTCGGGCTCCTACGAGCAGTACTTC. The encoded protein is CASSFRAPGTSGRSGSYEQYF.

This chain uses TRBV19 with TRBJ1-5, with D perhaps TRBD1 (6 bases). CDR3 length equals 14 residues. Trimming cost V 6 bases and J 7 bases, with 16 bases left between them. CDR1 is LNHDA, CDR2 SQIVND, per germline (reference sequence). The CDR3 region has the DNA TGTGCCAGTAGCTACCCGGGGGCGGCGCAGCCCCAGCATTTT. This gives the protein CASSYPGAAQPQHF. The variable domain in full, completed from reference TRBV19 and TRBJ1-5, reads DGGITQSPKYLFRKEGQNVTLSCEQNLNHDAMYWYRQDPGQGLRLIYYSQIVNDFQKGDIAEGYSVSREKKESFPLTVTSAQKNPTAFYLCASSYPGAAQPQHFGDGTRLSIL.

In DNA, the CDR3 is TGTGCCAGCAGCTTAGGTCTAGCGCCCTTTCAAGAGACCCAGTACTTC. This codes for CASSLGLAPFQETQYF. The rearrangement links TRBV11-2 to TRBJ2-5, with a weak D call TRBD2 (6 bases). Germline V gene sequence: CDR1 SGHAT, CDR2 FQNNGV. CDR3 size: 16 residues. The V end lost 1 base, the J end lost 2 bases, and 14 bases lay between the germline ends. The full variable domain, in which reference TRBV11-2 and TRBJ2-5 provide the parts outside the CDR3, is EAGVAQSPRYKIIEKRQSVAFWCNPISGHATLYWYQQILGQGPKLLIQFQNNGVVDDSQLPKDRFSAERLKGVDSTLKIQPAKLEDSAVYLCASSLGLAPFQETQYFGPGTRLLVL.

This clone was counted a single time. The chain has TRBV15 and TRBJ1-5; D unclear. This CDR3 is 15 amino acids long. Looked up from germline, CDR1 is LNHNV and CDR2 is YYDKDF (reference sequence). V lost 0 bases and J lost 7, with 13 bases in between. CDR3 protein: CATSRDDIQVQPQHF. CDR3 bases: TGTGCCACCAGCAGAGATGACATACAAGTACAGCCCCAGCATTTT.

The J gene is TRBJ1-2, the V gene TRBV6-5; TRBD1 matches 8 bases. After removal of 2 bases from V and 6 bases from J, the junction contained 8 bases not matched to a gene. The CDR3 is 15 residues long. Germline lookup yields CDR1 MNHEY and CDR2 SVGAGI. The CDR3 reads CASSYQGARDHGYTF. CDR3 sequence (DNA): TGTGCCAGCAGTTACCAGGGGGCGCGGGATCATGGCTACACCTTC.

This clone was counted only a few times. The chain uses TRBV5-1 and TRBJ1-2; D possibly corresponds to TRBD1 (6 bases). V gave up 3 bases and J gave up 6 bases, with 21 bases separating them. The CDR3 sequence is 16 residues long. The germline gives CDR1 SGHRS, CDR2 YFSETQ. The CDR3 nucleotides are TGCGCCAGCAGCTCCCAGGAGGGGGGGCTCAGCGATGGCTACACCTTC. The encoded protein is CASSSQEGGLSDGYTF.

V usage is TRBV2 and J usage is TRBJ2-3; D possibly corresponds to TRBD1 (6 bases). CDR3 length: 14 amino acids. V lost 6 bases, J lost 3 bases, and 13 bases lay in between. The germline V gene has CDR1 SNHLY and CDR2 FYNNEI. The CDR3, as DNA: TGTGCCAGCAGGCACAGGGCGCAAACAGATACGCAGTATTTT. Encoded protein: CASRHRAQTDTQYF.

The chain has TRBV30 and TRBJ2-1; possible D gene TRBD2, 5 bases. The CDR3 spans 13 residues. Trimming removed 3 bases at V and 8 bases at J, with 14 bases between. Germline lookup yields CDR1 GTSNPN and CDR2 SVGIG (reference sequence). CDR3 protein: CAWRSLAEYEQFF. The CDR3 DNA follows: TGTGCCTGGAGATCTCTAGCAGAGTATGAGCAGTTCTTC.

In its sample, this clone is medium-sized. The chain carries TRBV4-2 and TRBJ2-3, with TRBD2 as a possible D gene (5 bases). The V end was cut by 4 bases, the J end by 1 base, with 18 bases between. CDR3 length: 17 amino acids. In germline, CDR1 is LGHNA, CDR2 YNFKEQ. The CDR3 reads CASSPASGFGGTDTQYF. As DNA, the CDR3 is TGTGCCAGCAGCCCAGCTTCGGGATTCGGGGGCACAGATACGCAGTATTTT.

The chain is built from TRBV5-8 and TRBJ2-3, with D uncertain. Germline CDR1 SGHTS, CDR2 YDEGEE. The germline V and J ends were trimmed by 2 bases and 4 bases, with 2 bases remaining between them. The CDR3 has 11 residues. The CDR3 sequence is CASSLADTQYF. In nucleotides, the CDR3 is TGTGCCAGCAGCTTAGCAGATACGCAGTATTTT.

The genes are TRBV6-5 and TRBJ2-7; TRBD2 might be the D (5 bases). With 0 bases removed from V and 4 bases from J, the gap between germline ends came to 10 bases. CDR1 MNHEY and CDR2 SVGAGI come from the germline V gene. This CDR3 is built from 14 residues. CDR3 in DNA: TGTGCCAGCAGTTACTCCGGGAAGATTTACGAGCAGTACTTC. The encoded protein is CASSYSGKIYEQYF.

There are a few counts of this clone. As DNA, the CDR3 is TGTGCCAGCAGTTTATCTGTTGACAATGAGCAGTTCTTC. Its translation: CASSLSVDNEQFF. The rearrangement uses TRBV27 and TRBJ2-1; D remains unclear. Germline CDR1 reads MNHEY; CDR2 reads SMNVEV (reference sequence). The V end was cut by 0 bases, the J end by 5 bases, with 5 bases between. This CDR3 comprises 13 residues.

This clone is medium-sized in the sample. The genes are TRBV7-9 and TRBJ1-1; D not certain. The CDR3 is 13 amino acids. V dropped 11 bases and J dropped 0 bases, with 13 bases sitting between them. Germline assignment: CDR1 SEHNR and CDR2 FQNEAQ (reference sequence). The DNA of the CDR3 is TGTGCCGAACTGTCAGCTTTGAACACTGAAGCTTTCTTT. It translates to CAELSALNTEAFF.

The CDR3 DNA is TGTGCCAGCAGCTTAGCGGTAGCGGGAGAGGGGACAGATACGCAGTATTTT. Protein product: CASSLAVAGEGTDTQYF. This chain connects TRBV11-2 to TRBJ2-3; 9 bases align to TRBD2. The CDR3 totals 17 residues. V shed 1 base, J shed 3 bases, and the junction held 8 bases outside the gene matches. Germline V gives CDR1 SGHAT, CDR2 FQNNGV.

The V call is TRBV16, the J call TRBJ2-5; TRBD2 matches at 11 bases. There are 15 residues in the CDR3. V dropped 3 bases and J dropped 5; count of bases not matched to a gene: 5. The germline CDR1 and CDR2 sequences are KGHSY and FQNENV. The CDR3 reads CASSHGGLAAETQYF. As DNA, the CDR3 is TGTGCCAGCAGCCATGGGGGACTAGCGGCGGAGACCCAGTACTTC.

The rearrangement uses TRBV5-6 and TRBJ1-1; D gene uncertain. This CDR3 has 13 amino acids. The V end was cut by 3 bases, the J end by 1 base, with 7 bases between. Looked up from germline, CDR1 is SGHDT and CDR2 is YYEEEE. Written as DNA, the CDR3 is TGTGCCAGCAGCTGGCAGGAGAACACTGAAGCTTTCTTT. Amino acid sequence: CASSWQENTEAFF.